This T cell receptor (beta chain) was captured by sequencing in a study of Graves' ophthalmopathy and Graves' hyperthyroidism. Whole-study findings and limits: Most expanded thyroid clonotypes above 0.001 frequency also appeared in blood.

Patients were diagnosed from clinical symptoms, serum thyroxine, TRAb, thyroid ultrasound and orbital computed tomography. As the template, RNA transcripts were used to amplify TCR beta CDR3 regions. The authors performed first-round RT-PCR with HTBI primers and then a second-round multiplex PCR. TCRdb redid the calling of the multiplex PCR reads with MiXCR, one entry per CDR3 protein. The table lists 450,000 to 600,000 distinct CDR3 sequences, under 45% of them singletons. Concerning this clonotype itself: Its target is unknown.

The V segment lost 3 bases and the J segment 6 bases; nucleotides outside the gene matches: 4. Looked up from germline, CDR1 is LNHNV and CDR2 is YYDKDF (reference sequence). The CDR3 spans 13 residues. This receptor was identified in an adult man with Graves' hyperthyroidism. The chain combines TRBV15 with TRBJ2-7; 8 bases are shared with TRBD1. The sample taken for sequencing was peripheral blood or thyroid tissue (not recorded which). CDR3 loop: CATSSDRGGEQYF. CDR3 nucleotide sequence: TGTGCCACCAGCAGCGACAGGGGTGGCGAGCAGTACTTC.